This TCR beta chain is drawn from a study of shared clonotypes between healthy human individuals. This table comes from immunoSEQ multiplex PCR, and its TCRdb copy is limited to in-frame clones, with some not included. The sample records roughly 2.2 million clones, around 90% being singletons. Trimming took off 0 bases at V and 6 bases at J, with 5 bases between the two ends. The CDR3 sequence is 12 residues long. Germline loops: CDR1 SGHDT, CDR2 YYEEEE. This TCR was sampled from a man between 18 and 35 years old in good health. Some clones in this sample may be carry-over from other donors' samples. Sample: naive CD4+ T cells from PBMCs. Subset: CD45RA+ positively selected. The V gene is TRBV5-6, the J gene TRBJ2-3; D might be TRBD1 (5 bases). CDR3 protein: CASSLDRDTQYF. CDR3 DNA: TGTGCCAGCAGCTTGGACAGGGATACGCAGTATTTT.